The clone carrying this TCR beta chain was seen more than once but under ten times. Antigen: not known. The data are from a study of cytomegalovirus exposure and HLA in healthy donors. General study results and limits: It was only CMV serostatus that was available as immune exposure information. Reports showed the classifier diagnosing cytomegalovirus status with high specificity and sensitivity.

Vbeta (60) and Jbeta (13) primers were used in the PCR. Assay used: immunoSEQ multiplex PCR; TCRdb lists only in-frame clones, some missing. The table lists fewer than 140,000 clones, around three quarters of them singletons. The germline V gene encodes CDR1 WNHNN and CDR2 SYGVQD (reference sequence). The CDR3 runs 12 residues. V lost 9 bases and J lost 4, with 12 bases in between. Sequenced material: PBMCs. The clonotype was recovered from a boy aged 5-17 years in good health and CMV-seronegative. The chain uses TRBV10-1 and TRBJ1-1; no clear D gene. The CDR3 loop is CASSEEGTEAFF. The CDR3 DNA reads TGCGCCAGTTCCGAGGAGGGCACTGAAGCTTTCTTT.